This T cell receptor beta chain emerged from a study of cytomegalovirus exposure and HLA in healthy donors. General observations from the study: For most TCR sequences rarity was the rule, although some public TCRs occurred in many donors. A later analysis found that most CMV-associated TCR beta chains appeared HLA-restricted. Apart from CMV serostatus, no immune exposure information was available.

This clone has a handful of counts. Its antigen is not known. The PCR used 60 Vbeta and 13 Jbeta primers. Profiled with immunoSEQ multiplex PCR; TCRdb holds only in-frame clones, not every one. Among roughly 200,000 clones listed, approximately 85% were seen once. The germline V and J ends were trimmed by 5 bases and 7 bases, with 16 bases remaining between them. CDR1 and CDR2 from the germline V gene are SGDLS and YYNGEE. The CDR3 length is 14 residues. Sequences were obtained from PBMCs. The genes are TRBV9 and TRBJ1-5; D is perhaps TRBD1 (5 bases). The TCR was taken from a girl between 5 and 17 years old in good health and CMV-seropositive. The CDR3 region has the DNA TGTGCCAGCAGGGGAACAGGAACCGACCAGCCCCAGCATTTT. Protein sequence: CASRGTGTDQPQHF.